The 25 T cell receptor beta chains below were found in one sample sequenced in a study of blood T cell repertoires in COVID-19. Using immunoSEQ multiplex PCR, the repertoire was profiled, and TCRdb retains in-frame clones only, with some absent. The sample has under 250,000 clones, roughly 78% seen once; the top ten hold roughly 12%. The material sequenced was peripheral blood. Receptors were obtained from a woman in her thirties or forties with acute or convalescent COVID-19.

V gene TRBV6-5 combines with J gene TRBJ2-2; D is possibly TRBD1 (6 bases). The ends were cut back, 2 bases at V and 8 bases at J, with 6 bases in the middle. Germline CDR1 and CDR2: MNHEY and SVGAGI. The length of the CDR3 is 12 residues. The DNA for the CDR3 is TGTGCCAGCAGTTACGGACAGGGGGAGCTGTTTTTT. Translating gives CASSYGQGELFF.

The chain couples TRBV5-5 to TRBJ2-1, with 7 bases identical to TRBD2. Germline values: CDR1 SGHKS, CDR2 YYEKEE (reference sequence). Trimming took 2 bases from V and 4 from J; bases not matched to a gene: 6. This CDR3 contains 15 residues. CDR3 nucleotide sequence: TGTGCCAGCAGCTTATCGAGCGGGATGTACAATGAGCAGTTCTTC. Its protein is CASSLSSGMYNEQFF.

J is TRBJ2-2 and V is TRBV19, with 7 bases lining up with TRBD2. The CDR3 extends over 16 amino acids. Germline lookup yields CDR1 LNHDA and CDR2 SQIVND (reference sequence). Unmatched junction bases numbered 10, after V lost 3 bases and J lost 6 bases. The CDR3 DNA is TGTGCCAGTAGTATGGGAGGGATAGTGGGCCCCGGGGAGCTGTTTTTT. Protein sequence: CASSMGGIVGPGELFF.

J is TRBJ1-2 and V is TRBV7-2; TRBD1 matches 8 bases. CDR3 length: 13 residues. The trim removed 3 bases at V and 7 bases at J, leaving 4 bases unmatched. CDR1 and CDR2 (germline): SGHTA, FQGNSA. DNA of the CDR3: TGTGCCAGCAGCTTTGGGGGGACAGGTGGCTACACCTTC. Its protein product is CASSFGGTGGYTF.

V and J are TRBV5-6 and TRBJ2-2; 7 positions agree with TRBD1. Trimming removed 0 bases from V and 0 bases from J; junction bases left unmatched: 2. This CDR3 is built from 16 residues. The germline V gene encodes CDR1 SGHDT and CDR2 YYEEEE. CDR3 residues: CASSLVGTANTGELFF. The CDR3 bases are TGTGCCAGCAGCTTGGTTGGGACAGCGAACACCGGGGAGCTGTTTTTT.

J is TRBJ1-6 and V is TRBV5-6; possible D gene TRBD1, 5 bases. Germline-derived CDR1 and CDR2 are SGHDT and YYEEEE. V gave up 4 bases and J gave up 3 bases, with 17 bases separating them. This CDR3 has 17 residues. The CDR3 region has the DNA TGTGCCAGCAGCGTTGCGGGGGACGGCGACTATAATTCACCCCTCCACTTT. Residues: CASSVAGDGDYNSPLHF.

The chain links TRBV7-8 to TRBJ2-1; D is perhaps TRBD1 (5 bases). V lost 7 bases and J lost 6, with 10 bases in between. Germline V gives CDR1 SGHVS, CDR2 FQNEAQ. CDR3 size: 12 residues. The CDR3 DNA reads TGTGCCAGCAAAAAAAGGGGCAATGAGCAGTTCTTC. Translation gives CASKKRGNEQFF.

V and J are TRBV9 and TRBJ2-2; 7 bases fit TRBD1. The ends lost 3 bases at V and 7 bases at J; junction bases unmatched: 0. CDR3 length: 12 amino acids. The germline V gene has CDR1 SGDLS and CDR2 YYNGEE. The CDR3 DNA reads TGTGCCAGCAGCGGGGACAGCGGGGAGCTGTTTTTT. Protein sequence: CASSGDSGELFF.

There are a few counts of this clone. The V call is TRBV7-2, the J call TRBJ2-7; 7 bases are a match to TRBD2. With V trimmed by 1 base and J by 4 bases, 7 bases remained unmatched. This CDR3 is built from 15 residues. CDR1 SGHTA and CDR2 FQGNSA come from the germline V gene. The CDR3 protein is CASSLEGGRGYEQYF. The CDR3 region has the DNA TGTGCCAGCAGCTTAGAAGGCGGGAGAGGGTACGAGCAGTACTTC.

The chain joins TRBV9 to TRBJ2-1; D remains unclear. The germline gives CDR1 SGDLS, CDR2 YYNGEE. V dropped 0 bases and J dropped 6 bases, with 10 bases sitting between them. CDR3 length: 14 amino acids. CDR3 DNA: TGTGCCAGCAGCGTAGGAACCCGAGCCAATGAGCAGTTCTTC. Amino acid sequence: CASSVGTRANEQFF.

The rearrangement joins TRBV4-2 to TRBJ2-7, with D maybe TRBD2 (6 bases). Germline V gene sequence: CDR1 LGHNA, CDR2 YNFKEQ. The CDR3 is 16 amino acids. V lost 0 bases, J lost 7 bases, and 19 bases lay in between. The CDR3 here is CASSQDQSGPSREQYF. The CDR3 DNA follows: TGTGCCAGCAGCCAAGATCAAAGCGGGCCAAGTCGGGAGCAGTACTTC.

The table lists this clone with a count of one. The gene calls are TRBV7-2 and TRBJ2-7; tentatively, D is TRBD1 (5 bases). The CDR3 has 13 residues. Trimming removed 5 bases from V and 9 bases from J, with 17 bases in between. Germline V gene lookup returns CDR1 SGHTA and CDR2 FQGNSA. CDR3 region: CASSPDPKRGQYF. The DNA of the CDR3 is TGTGCCAGCAGCCCCGACCCTAAAAGGGGGCAGTACTTC.

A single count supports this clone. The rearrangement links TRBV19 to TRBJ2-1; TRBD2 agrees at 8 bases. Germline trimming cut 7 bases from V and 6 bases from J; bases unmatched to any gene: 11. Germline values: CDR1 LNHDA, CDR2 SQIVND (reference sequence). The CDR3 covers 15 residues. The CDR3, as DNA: TGTGCCAGTATCCAACGGGGGGGGAGAAGCAATGAGCAGTTCTTC. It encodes CASIQRGGRSNEQFF.

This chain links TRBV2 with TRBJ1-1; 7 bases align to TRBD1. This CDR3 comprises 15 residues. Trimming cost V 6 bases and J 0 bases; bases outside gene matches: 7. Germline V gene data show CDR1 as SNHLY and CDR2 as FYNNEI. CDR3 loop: CASRRDRNMNTEAFF. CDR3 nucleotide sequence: TGTGCCAGCAGAAGGGACAGAAACATGAACACTGAAGCTTTCTTT.

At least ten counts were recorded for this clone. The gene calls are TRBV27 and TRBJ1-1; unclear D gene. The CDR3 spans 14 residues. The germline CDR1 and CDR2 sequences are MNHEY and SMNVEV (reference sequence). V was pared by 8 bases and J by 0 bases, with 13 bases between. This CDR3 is CASSSTSLNTEAFF. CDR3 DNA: TGTGCCAGCTCCTCAACTAGCCTGAACACTGAAGCTTTCTTT.

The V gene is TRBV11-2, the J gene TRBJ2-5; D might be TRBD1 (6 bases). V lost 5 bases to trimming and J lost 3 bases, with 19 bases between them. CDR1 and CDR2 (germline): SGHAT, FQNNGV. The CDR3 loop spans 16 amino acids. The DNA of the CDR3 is TGTGCCAGCAGCGACTTAGGGGACCAGGGGAAAGAGACCCAGTACTTC. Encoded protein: CASSDLGDQGKETQYF.

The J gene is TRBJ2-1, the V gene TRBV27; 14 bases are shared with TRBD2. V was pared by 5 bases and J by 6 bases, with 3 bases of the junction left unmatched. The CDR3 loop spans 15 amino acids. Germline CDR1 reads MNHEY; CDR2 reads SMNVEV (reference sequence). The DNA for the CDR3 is TGTGCCAGCAGTCGGACTAGCGGGGGGAGCAATGAGCAGTTCTTC. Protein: CASSRTSGGSNEQFF.

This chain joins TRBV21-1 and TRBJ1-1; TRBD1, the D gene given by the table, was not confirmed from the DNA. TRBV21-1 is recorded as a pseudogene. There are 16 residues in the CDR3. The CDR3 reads CASSKSTTGLNTEAFF. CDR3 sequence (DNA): TGTGCCAGCAGCAAATCCACGACAGGGTTGAACACTGAAGCTTTCTTT.

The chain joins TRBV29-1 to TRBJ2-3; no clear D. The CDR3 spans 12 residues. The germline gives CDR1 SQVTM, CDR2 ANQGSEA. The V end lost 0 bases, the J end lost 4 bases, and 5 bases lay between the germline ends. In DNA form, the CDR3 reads TGCAGCGTTGAAGAGGGCCCAGATACGCAGTATTTT. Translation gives CSVEEGPDTQYF.

CDR3 protein: CASTLGLAGSDTQYF. The CDR3 DNA follows: TGTGCCAGCACTCTAGGACTAGCGGGCTCAGATACGCAGTATTTT. This rearrangement joins TRBV2 to TRBJ2-3; 11 nucleotides align to TRBD2. J was trimmed by 4 bases and V by 7 bases; bases with no gene match: 7. The germline V gene has CDR1 SNHLY and CDR2 FYNNEI. The CDR3 runs to 15 residues. The full variable domain, completed using reference TRBV2 and TRBJ2-3, is EPEVTQTPSHQVTQMGQEVILRCVPISNHLYFYWYRQILGQKVEFLVSFYNNEISEKSEIFDDQFSVERPDGSNFTLKIRSTKLEDSAMYFCASTLGLAGSDTQYFGPGTRLTVL.

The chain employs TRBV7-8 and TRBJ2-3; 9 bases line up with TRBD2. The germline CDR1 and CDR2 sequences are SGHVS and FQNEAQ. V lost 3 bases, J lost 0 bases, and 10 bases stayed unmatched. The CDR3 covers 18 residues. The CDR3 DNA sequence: TGTGCCAGCAGCTTTTGGGGACTAGCTTCCACTAGCACAGATACGCAGTATTTT. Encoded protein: CASSFWGLASTSTDTQYF.

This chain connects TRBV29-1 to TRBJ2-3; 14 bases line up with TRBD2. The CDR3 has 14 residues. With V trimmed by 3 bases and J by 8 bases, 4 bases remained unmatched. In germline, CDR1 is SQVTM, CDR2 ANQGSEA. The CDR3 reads CSVDDGLAGGTQYF. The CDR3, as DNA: TGCAGCGTTGACGACGGACTAGCGGGAGGTACGCAGTATTTT.

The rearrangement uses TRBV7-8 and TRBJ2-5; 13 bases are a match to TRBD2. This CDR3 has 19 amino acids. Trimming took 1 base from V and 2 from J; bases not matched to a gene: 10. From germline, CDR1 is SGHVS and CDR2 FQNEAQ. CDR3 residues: CASSLGFPGLAGFQETQYF. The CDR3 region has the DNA TGTGCCAGCAGCTTAGGATTTCCGGGACTAGCGGGGTTTCAAGAGACCCAGTACTTC.

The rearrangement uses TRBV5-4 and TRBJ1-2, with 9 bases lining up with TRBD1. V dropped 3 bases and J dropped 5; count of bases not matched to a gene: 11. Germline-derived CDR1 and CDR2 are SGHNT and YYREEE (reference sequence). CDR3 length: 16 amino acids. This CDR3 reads CASSSPTGQGAYGYTF. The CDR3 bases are TGTGCCAGCAGCTCCCCGACGGGACAGGGCGCGTATGGCTACACCTTC.

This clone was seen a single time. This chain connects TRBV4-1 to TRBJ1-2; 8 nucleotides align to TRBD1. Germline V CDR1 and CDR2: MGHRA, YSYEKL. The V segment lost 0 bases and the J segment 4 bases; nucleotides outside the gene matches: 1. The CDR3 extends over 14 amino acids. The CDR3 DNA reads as TGCGCCAGCAGCCAAGAGACAGGGGCCTATGGCTACACCTTC. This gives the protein CASSQETGAYGYTF.